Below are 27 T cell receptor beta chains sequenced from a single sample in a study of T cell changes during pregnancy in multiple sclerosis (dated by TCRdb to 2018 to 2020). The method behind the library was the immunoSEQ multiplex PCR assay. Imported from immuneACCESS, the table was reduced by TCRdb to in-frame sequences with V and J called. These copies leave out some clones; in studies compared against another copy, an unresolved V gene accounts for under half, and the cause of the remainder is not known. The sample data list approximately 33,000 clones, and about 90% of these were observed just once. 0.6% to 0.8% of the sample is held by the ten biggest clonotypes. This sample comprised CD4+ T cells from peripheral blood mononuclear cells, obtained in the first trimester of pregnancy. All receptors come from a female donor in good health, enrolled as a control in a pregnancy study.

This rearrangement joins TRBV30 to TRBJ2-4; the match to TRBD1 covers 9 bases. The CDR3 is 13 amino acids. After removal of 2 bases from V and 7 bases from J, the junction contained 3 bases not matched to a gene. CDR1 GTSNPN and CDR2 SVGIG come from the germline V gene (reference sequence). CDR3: CAWSMTGGNIQYF. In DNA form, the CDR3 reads TGTGCCTGGAGTATGACAGGGGGGAACATTCAGTACTTC. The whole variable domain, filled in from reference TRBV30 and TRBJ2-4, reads SQTIHQWPATLVQPVGSPLSLECTVEGTSNPNLYWYRQAAGRGLQLLFYSVGIGQISSEVPQNLSASRPQDRQFILSSKKLLLSDSGFYLCAWSMTGGNIQYFGAGTRLSVL.

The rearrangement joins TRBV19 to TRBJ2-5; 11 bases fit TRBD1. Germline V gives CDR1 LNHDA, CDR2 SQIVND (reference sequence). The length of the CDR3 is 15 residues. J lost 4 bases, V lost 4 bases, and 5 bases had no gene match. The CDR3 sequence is CASSTRTGGAETQYF. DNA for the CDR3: TGTGCCAGTAGTACCCGGACAGGGGGCGCAGAGACCCAGTACTTC.

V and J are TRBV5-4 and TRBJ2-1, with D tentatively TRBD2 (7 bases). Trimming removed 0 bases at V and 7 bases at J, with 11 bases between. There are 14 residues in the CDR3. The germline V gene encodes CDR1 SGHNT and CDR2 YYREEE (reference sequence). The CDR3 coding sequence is TGTGCCAGCAGCTTGGCGGGGGGCAGGAATGAGCAGTTCTTC. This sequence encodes CASSLAGGRNEQFF.

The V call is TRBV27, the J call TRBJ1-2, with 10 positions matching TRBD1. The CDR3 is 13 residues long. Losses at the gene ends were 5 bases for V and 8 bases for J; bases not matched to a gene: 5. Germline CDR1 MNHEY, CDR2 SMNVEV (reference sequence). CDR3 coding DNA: TGTGCCAGCAGTCCGGGACAGGGGAAGGGCTACACCTTC. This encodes CASSPGQGKGYTF.

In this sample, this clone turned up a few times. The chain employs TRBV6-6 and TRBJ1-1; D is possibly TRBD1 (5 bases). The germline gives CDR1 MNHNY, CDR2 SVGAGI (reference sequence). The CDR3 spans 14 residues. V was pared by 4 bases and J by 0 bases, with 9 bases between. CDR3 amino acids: CASSFIQVNTEAFF. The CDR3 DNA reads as TGTGCCAGCAGTTTCATACAGGTGAACACTGAAGCTTTCTTT.

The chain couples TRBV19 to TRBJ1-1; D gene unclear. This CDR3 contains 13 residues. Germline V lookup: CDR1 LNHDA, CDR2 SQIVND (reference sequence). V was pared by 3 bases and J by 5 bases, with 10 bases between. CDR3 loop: CASSMEGGTEAFF. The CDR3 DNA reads TGTGCCAGTAGTATGGAGGGTGGAACTGAAGCTTTCTTT. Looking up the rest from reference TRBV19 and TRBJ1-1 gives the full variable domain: DGGITQSPKYLFRKEGQNVTLSCEQNLNHDAMYWYRQDPGQGLRLIYYSQIVNDFQKGDIAEGYSVSREKKESFPLTVTSAQKNPTAFYLCASSMEGGTEAFFGQGTRLTVV.

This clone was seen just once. The CDR3 is CASSYGGTAYEQYF. CDR3 coding DNA: TGTGCCAGCAGCTATGGGGGCACGGCCTACGAGCAGTACTTC. V and J are TRBV7-9 and TRBJ2-7; tentative D call: TRBD1 (6 bases). The CDR3 is 14 amino acids. With 4 bases removed from V and 2 bases from J, the gap between germline ends came to 12 bases. The germline V gene encodes CDR1 SEHNR and CDR2 FQNEAQ (reference sequence).

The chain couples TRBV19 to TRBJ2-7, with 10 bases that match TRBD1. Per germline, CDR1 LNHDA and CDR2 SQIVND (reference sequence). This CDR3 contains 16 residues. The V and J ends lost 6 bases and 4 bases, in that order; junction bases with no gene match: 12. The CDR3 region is CASSINTGTGVYEQYF. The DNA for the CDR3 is TGTGCCAGTAGCATCAACACCGGGACAGGGGTTTACGAGCAGTACTTC. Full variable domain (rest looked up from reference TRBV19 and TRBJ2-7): DGGITQSPKYLFRKEGQNVTLSCEQNLNHDAMYWYRQDPGQGLRLIYYSQIVNDFQKGDIAEGYSVSREKKESFPLTVTSAQKNPTAFYLCASSINTGTGVYEQYFGPGTRLTVT.

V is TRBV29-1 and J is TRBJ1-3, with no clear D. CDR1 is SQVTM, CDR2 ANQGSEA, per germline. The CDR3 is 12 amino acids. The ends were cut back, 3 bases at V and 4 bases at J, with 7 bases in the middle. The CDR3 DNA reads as TGCAGCGTTGATAGTGAGGGAAACACCATATATTTT. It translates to CSVDSEGNTIYF.

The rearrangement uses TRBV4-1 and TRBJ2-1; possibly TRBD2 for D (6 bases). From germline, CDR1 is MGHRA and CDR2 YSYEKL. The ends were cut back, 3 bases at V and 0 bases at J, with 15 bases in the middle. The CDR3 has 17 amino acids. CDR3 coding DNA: TGCGCCAGCAGCCAGTTAGACGGGAGAAGCTCCTACAATGAGCAGTTCTTC. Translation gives CASSQLDGRSSYNEQFF.

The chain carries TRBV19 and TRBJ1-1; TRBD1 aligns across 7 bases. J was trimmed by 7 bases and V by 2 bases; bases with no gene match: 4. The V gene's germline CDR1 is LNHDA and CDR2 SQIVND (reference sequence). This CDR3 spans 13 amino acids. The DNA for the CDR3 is TGTGCCAGTAGTATAAGGGGGCGAAGTGAAGCTTTCTTT. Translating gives CASSIRGRSEAFF.

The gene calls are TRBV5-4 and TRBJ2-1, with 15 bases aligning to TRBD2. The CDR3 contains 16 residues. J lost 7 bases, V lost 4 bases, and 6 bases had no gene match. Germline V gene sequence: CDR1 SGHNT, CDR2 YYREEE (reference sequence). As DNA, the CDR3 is TGTGCCAGCAGCGGGATGGGACTAGCGGGGGGAAATGAGCAGTTCTTC. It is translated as CASSGMGLAGGNEQFF.

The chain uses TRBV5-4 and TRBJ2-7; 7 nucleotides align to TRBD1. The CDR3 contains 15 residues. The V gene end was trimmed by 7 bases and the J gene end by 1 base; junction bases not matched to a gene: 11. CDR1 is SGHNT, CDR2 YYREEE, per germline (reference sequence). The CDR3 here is CASSRPGTESYEQYF. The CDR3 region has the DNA TGTGCCAGCTCACGCCCGGGGACAGAATCCTACGAGCAGTACTTC.

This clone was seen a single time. CDR3 sequence: CASSLVAGGQTDTQYF. CDR3 nucleotides: TGCGCCAGCAGCTTGGTGGCGGGGGGGCAGACAGATACGCAGTATTTT. The gene calls are TRBV5-1 and TRBJ2-3; 9 nucleotides agree with TRBD2. CDR1 SGHRS and CDR2 YFSETQ come from the germline V gene. The junction had 5 bases not matched to a gene; V was cut back by 0 bases and J by 3 bases. CDR3 length equals 16 residues.

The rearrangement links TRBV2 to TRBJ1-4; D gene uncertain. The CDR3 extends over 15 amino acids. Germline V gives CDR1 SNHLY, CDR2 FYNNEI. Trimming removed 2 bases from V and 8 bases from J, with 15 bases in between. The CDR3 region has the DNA TGTGCCAGCAGTGAAAATAGCGGAAGATTAGAAAAACTGTTTTTT. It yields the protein CASSENSGRLEKLFF.

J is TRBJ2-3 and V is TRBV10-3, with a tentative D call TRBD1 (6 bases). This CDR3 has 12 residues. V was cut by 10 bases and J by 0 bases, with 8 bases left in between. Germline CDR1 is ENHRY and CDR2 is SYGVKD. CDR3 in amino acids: CATGTSTDTQYF. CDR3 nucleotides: TGTGCCACCGGGACAAGCACAGATACGCAGTATTTT.

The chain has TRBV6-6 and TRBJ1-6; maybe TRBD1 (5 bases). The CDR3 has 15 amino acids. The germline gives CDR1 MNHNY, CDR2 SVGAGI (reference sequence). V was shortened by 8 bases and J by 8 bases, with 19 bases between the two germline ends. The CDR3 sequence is CASGARGNGYSPLHF. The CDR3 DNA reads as TGTGCCAGCGGGGCGCGGGGTAATGGGTATTCACCCCTCCACTTT.

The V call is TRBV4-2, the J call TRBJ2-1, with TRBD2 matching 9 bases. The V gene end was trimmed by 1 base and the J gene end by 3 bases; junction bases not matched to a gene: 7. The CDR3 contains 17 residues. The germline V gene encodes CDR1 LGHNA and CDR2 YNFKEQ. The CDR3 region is CASSQAAQRGDYNEQFF. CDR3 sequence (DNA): TGTGCCAGCAGCCAAGCGGCCCAGCGGGGGGACTACAATGAGCAGTTCTTC.

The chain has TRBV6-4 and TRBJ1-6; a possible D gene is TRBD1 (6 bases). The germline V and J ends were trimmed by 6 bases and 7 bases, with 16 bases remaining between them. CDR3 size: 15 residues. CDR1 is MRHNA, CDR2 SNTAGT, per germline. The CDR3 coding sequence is TGTGCCAGCAGCCGAGAACAGGGAGGGAATTCACCCCTCCACTTT. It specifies CASSREQGGNSPLHF.

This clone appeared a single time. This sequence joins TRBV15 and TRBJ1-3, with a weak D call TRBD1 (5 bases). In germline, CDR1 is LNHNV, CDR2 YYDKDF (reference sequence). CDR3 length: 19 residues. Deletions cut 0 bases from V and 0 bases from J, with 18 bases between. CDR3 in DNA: TGTGCCACCAGCAGAGACCAGGGCTTCGATATTTTCTCTGGAAACACCATATATTTT. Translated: CATSRDQGFDIFSGNTIYF.

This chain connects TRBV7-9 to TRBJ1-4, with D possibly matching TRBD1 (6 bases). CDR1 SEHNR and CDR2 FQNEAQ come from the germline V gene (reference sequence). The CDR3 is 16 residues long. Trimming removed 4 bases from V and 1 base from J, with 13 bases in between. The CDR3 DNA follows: TGTGCCAGCAGCTCGGAAGGGGGTTTAACTAATGAAAAACTGTTTTTT. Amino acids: CASSSEGGLTNEKLFF.

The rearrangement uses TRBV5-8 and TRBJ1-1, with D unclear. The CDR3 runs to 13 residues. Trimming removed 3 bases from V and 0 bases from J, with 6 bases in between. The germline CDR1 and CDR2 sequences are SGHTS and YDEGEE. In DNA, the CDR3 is TGTGCCAGCAGCTGGGAGATGAACACTGAAGCTTTCTTT. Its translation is CASSWEMNTEAFF.

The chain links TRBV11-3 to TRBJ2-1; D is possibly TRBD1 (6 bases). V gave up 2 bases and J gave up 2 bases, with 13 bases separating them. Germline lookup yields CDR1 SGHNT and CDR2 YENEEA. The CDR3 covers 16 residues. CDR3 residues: CASSLYGTLTYNEQFF. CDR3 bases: TGTGCCAGCAGCTTATACGGGACACTAACCTACAATGAGCAGTTCTTC.

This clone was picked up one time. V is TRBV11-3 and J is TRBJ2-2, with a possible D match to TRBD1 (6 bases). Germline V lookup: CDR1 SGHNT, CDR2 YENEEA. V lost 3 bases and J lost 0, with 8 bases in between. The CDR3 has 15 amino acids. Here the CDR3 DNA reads TGTGCCAGCAGCTTTCACAGGGCGAACACCGGGGAGCTGTTTTTT. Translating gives CASSFHRANTGELFF.

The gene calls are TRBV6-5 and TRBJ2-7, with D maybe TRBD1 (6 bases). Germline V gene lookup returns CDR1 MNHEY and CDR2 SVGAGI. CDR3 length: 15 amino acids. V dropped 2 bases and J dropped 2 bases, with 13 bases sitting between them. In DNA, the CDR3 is TGTGCCAGCAGTTACAAGGCAGGGGAGACCTACGAGCAGTACTTC. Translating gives CASSYKAGETYEQYF.

The CDR3 DNA follows: TGTGCCAGCAGGGAAATGAGGGGCAATCAGCCCCAGCATTTT. Its protein product is CASREMRGNQPQHF. This chain links TRBV6-1 with TRBJ1-5; no reliable D call. The ends were cut back, 6 bases at V and 2 bases at J, with 11 bases in the middle. The CDR3 runs to 14 residues. Germline V CDR1 and CDR2: MNHNS, SASEGT.

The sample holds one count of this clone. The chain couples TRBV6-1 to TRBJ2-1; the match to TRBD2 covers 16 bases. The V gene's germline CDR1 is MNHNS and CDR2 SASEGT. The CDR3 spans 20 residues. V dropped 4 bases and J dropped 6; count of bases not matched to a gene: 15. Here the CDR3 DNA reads TGTGCCAGCAGTGGTCCGGGGGGACTAGCGGGGGGGCCTGGTAGCAATGAGCAGTTCTTC. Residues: CASSGPGGLAGGPGSNEQFF.